The next 22 T cell receptor beta chains were all read from a single sample in a study of cytomegalovirus exposure and HLA in healthy donors (TCRdb year 2017). The library relied on the immunoSEQ multiplex PCR assay. For the multiplex PCR, a mixture combining 60 forward primers for TCR Vbeta segments and 13 reverse primers for TCR Jbeta segments was used. TCRdb provides this immuneACCESS table in a form limited to in-frame rearrangements. Some clones are lacking; in checked studies, under half of them reflect an unresolved V gene, and why the rest are absent is not known. The sample yields approximately 160,000 clones; around three quarters were counted once. The top ten clonotypes cover 1.5% to 1.7% of the sample. Sequences were obtained from PBMCs. The source of these receptors is a man between 35 and 55 years old in good health and CMV-seronegative.

The chain joins TRBV9 to TRBJ1-1; 8 nucleotides match TRBD1. With 3 bases clipped from V and 5 bases from J, the junction kept 9 bases outside the gene matches. The CDR3 is 15 amino acids. From germline, CDR1 is SGDLS and CDR2 YYNGEE. CDR3 in amino acids: CASSEKGQAGTEAFF. DNA of the CDR3: TGTGCCAGCAGCGAAAAGGGACAGGCGGGAACTGAAGCTTTCTTT.

The J gene is TRBJ2-1, the V gene TRBV13; 11 nucleotides agree with TRBD2. V gave up 4 bases and J gave up 5 bases; unmatched junction bases: 4. Germline-derived CDR1 and CDR2 are PRHDT and FYEKMQ (reference sequence). This CDR3 spans 15 amino acids. The CDR3 bases are TGTGCCAGCAGCTCGGGACTAGCGGACAACAATGAGCAGTTCTTC. Its translation: CASSSGLADNNEQFF. The full variable domain, with the rest looked up from reference TRBV13 and TRBJ2-1, is AAGVIQSPRHLIKEKRETATLKCYPIPRHDTVYWYQQGPGQDPQFLISFYEKMQSDKGSIPDRFSAQQFSDYHSELNMSSLELGDSALYFCASSSGLADNNEQFFGPGTRLTVL.

The V call is TRBV19, the J call TRBJ1-6; TRBD1 is a possible D gene (6 bases). The germline V and J ends were trimmed by 1 base and 10 bases, with 11 bases remaining between them. CDR3 size: 14 residues. Germline CDR1 and CDR2: LNHDA and SQIVND (reference sequence). CDR3 residues: CASSIAGESSPLHF. CDR3 nucleotides: TGTGCCAGTAGTATAGCAGGGGAATCCTCACCCCTCCACTTT.

This chain uses TRBV11-2 with TRBJ2-3; D gene unclear. Deletions cut 4 bases from V and 5 bases from J, with 10 bases between. The CDR3 sequence is 13 residues long. Per germline, CDR1 SGHAT and CDR2 FQNNGV. The CDR3 DNA sequence: TGTGCCAGCAGCTCCATGGCAGGAGATACGCAGTATTTT. Translating gives CASSSMAGDTQYF.

This chain joins TRBV4-1 and TRBJ1-5; 7 bases fit TRBD1. Looked up from germline, CDR1 is MGHRA and CDR2 is YSYEKL. The CDR3 has 14 amino acids. Trimming at V came to 2 bases and at J to 7 bases, leaving 5 bases not matched to a gene. CDR3 sequence reads: CASSQNTGEQPQHF. CDR3 bases: TGCGCCAGCAGCCAAAATACAGGGGAACAGCCCCAGCATTTT.

This sequence joins TRBV14 and TRBJ2-5, with a tentative D call TRBD2 (6 bases). The germline V gene encodes CDR1 SGHDN and CDR2 FVKESK. This CDR3 has 16 residues. Trimming pared 0 bases from V and 3 bases from J, leaving 14 bases between. The CDR3 sequence is CASSQDSGLREETQYF. CDR3 DNA: TGTGCCAGCAGCCAAGATAGCGGCCTCAGGGAAGAGACCCAGTACTTC.

This clone showed up just a few times. CDR3 residues: CASSYGMEDQPQHF. Written as DNA, the CDR3 is TGTGCCAGCAGTTATGGCATGGAGGATCAGCCCCAGCATTTT. This chain uses TRBV6-6 with TRBJ1-5; D ambiguous. V was cut by 3 bases and J by 5 bases, with 11 bases left in between. Per germline, CDR1 MNHNY and CDR2 SVGAGI (reference sequence). There are 14 residues in the CDR3.

This clone has more than one count but fewer than ten. The junction does not match germline at one end; this may be a read error. The chain is built from TRBV7-9 and TRBJ1-1, with D perhaps TRBD1 (5 bases). Germline lookup yields CDR1 SEHNR and CDR2 FQNEAQ (reference sequence). The CDR3 length is 15 residues. The CDR3 loop is CSSSENDRGNTEAFF. CDR3 DNA: TGTTCCAGCAGCGAGAACGACAGAGGGAACACTGAAGCTTTCTTT.

CDR3 residues: CASSTTGQGWVEKLFF. The DNA for the CDR3 is TGTGCCAGCAGCACAACAGGACAGGGTTGGGTTGAAAAACTGTTTTTT. The chain uses TRBV9 and TRBJ1-4, with 8 bases aligning to TRBD1. This CDR3 spans 16 amino acids. Germline V gene sequence: CDR1 SGDLS, CDR2 YYNGEE. J lost 7 bases, V lost 4 bases, and 12 bases had no gene match.

The chain has TRBV7-8 and TRBJ2-3; D unclear. Germline V gene data show CDR1 as SGHVS and CDR2 as FQNEAQ. Between the trimmed V and J ends, which lost 0 bases and 4 bases, there was a span of 8 bases. The CDR3 is 14 residues long. CDR3 loop: CASSLASYSDTQYF. DNA for the CDR3: TGTGCCAGCAGCTTAGCGAGCTATTCAGATACGCAGTATTTT.

Written as DNA, the CDR3 is TGTGCCAGCAGTAGTACAGTCCTCTCCTACGAGCAGTACTTC. Its protein product is CASSSTVLSYEQYF. This sequence joins TRBV28 and TRBJ2-7; no reliable D call. The CDR3 sequence is 14 residues long. Per germline, CDR1 MDHEN and CDR2 SYDVKM. Trimming pared 5 bases from V and 0 bases from J, leaving 11 bases between.

The rearrangement joins TRBV6-6 to TRBJ2-3, with a tentative D call TRBD2 (6 bases). V shed 6 bases and J shed 1 base, with 11 bases lying between them. This CDR3 spans 14 amino acids. Germline V gives CDR1 MNHNY, CDR2 SVGAGI (reference sequence). CDR3 DNA: TGTGCCAGCAGCTCCTGGGGGGGCACAGATACGCAGTATTTT. Translating gives CASSSWGGTDTQYF.

This clone occurred once. The CDR3 nucleotides are TGTGCCAGCAGCCGATCTGAGGACTCTCTTTCCTACAATGAGCAGTTCTTC. Translating it yields CASSRSEDSLSYNEQFF. The chain employs TRBV9 and TRBJ2-1; D is possibly TRBD2 (5 bases). Trimming took 4 bases from V and 1 from J, leaving 18 bases between them. The CDR3 extends over 17 amino acids. Germline CDR1 reads SGDLS; CDR2 reads YYNGEE.

V is TRBV4-2 and J is TRBJ1-2; D is uncertain. The CDR3 spans 13 residues. The V end lost 0 bases, the J end lost 2 bases, and 4 bases lay between the germline ends. CDR1 is LGHNA, CDR2 YNFKEQ, per germline. This CDR3 is CASSQDGNYGYTF. CDR3 nucleotides: TGTGCCAGCAGCCAAGACGGGAACTATGGCTACACCTTC.

The V call is TRBV13, the J call TRBJ1-5, with TRBD1 matching 7 bases. This CDR3 comprises 14 residues. CDR1 PRHDT and CDR2 FYEKMQ come from the germline V gene (reference sequence). Trimming removed 0 bases from V and 7 bases from J; junction bases left unmatched: 3. Written as DNA, the CDR3 is TGTGCCAGCAGCTTAGGACAGGGGATACAGCCCCAGCATTTT. Translation gives CASSLGQGIQPQHF.

This clone was recorded many times. J is TRBJ1-2 and V is TRBV5-1, with 8 bases aligning to TRBD1. V lost 3 bases, J lost 3 bases, and 7 bases stayed unmatched. The CDR3 consists of 15 residues. Germline CDR1 reads SGHRS; CDR2 reads YFSETQ. The CDR3 protein is CASSWVGQGDYGYTF. The CDR3 DNA follows: TGCGCCAGCAGCTGGGTCGGACAGGGAGACTATGGCTACACCTTC. Full variable domain (missing parts from reference TRBV5-1 and TRBJ1-2): KAGVTQTPRYLIKTRGQQVTLSCSPISGHRSVSWYQQTPGQGLQFLFEYFSETQRNKGNFPGRFSGRQFSNSRSEMNVSTLELGDSALYLCASSWVGQGDYGYTFGSGTRLTVV.

The CDR3 bases are TGTGCCAGCAGTGACAGGGCCGGAAACACCATATATTTT. Its translation is CASSDRAGNTIYF. J is TRBJ1-3 and V is TRBV2, with D possibly being TRBD1 (5 bases). Germline CDR1 SNHLY, CDR2 FYNNEI. Trimming pared 3 bases from V and 4 bases from J, leaving 7 bases between. This CDR3 is built from 13 residues.

The chain links TRBV4-1 to TRBJ2-1; 7 nucleotides match TRBD2. J gave up 4 bases and V 0 bases, and 9 bases lay outside the gene matches. The CDR3 spans 17 residues. The germline CDR1 and CDR2 sequences are MGHRA and YSYEKL. Here the CDR3 reads CASSQDPVASGYNEQFF. CDR3 nucleotide sequence: TGCGCCAGCAGCCAAGATCCGGTCGCTAGCGGTTACAATGAGCAGTTCTTC.

The chain combines TRBV30 with TRBJ2-7; tentative D call: TRBD1 (5 bases). Trimming shortened V by 2 bases and J by 4 bases, and 12 bases separated the two germline ends. This CDR3 comprises 13 residues. CDR1 is GTSNPN, CDR2 SVGIG, per germline (reference sequence). DNA for the CDR3: TGTGCCTGGAGTTCAAGCAGGGTTTACGAGCAGTACTTC. Its translation is CAWSSSRVYEQYF.

The chain couples TRBV5-8 to TRBJ2-7; possible D gene TRBD1, 6 bases. Germline CDR1 reads SGHTS; CDR2 reads YDEGEE. This CDR3 region has 13 residues. V was clipped by 6 bases and J by 3 bases, with 13 bases between them. CDR3 in amino acids: CASTVRGHYEQYV. The DNA for the CDR3 is TGTGCCAGCACGGTCAGGGGCCACTACGAGCAGTACGTC.

The chain has TRBV5-1 and TRBJ2-1, with 10 bases fitting TRBD2. This CDR3 comprises 15 residues. CDR1 is SGHRS, CDR2 YFSETQ, per germline. Trimming removed 5 bases from V and 1 base from J; junction bases left unmatched: 3. In DNA form, the CDR3 reads TGCGCCAGCAGTGAACTAGCGGGATCCTACAATGAGCAGTTCTTC. Translating it yields CASSELAGSYNEQFF.

The chain recombines TRBV7-9 with TRBJ2-3; D may be TRBD2 (5 bases). Germline lookup yields CDR1 SEHNR and CDR2 FQNEAQ (reference sequence). Trimming removed 6 bases at V and 5 bases at J, with 15 bases between. This CDR3 comprises 14 residues. The CDR3 region is CASRPLYSEDTQYF. For the CDR3, the DNA is TGTGCCAGCAGGCCCCTTTATAGCGAAGATACGCAGTATTTT. The full variable domain, completed using reference TRBV7-9 and TRBJ2-3, is DTGVSQNPRHKITKRGQNVTFRCDPISEHNRLYWYRQTLGQGPEFLTYFQNEAQLEKSRLLSDRFSAERPKGSFSTLEIQRTEQGDSAMYLCASRPLYSEDTQYFGPGTRLTVL.